This TCR beta chain was sequenced during a study of blood T cell repertoires in COVID-19. Study details: T cells, B-cell-depleted T cells, or PBMCs supplied cDNA or gDNA.

Trimming stripped 4 bases from V and 3 bases from J, with 10 bases between. Per the germline V gene, CDR1 is KGHSH and CDR2 is LQKENI. The CDR3 has 13 residues. Measured with immunoSEQ multiplex PCR; TCRdb has only the in-frame clones, and not every one. The sample gives under 200,000 clones, about four fifths of which show up once; roughly 18% is in the top ten. Cohorts were determined from participant-reported clinical history. The sample holds one count of this clone. V usage is TRBV18 and J usage is TRBJ2-7; D might be TRBD1 (6 bases). This clonotype was obtained from a man between 60 and 70 years old who had recovered from COVID-19. Source material: PBMCs or T cells enriched from blood (not recorded which). CDR3 nucleotides: TGTGCCAGCTCACTGGACAGAAACTACGAGCAGTACTTC. Its translation is CASSLDRNYEQYF.